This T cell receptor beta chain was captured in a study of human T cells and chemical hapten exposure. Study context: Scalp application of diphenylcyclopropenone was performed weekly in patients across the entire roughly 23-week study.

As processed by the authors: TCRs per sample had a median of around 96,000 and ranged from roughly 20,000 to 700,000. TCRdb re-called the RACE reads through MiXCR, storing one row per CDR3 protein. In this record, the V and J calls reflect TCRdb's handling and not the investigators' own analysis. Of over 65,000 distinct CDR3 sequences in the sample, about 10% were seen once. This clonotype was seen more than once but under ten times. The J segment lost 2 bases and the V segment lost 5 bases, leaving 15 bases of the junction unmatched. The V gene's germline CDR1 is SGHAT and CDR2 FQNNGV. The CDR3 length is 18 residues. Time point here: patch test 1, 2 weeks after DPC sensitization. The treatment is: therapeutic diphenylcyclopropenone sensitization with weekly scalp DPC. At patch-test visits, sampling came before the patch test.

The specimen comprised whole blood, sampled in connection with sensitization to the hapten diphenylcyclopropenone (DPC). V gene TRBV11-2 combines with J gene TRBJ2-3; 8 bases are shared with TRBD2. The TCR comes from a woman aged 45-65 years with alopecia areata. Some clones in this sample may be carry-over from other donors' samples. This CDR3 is CASSPSPRGGHDTDTQYF. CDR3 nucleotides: TGTGCCAGCAGCCCCTCCCCTCGGGGGGGTCATGACACAGATACGCAGTATTTT.